One sample yielded the 5 T cell receptor beta chains listed below, sequenced in a study of CD8 T cells in Susac syndrome. After extraction with the RNeasy kit, 0.5 to 1 ug of the RNA was reverse transcribed using random hexamers. TCRdb itself ran the immunoSEQ multiplex PCR reads through MiXCR, one entry per CDR3 protein. This table has over 95,000 distinct CDR3 sequences, around 90% appearing once. Sequencing was done on a sample of CD4+ T cells from PBMCs. The receptors derive from a human donor in good health.

This sequence joins TRBV27 and TRBJ2-7, with TRBD2 matching over 8 bases. Germline V gene lookup returns CDR1 MNHEY and CDR2 SMNVEV (reference sequence). This CDR3 has 18 amino acids. V gave up 8 bases and J gave up 4 bases; unmatched junction bases: 22. CDR3 sequence reads: CASPISARQREKSYEQYF. The CDR3 DNA is TGTGCCAGCCCAATCTCGGCTCGACAGCGGGAGAAGTCTTACGAGCAGTACTTC.

CDR3: CSARDQRDYEQYF. CDR3 coding DNA: TGCAGTGCTAGAGATCAGCGGGACTACGAGCAGTACTTC. The rearrangement joins TRBV20-1 to TRBJ2-7, with TRBD2 identical over 7 bases. The CDR3 loop spans 13 amino acids. Germline trimming cut 0 bases from V and 3 bases from J; bases unmatched to any gene: 2. Germline lookup yields CDR1 DFQATT and CDR2 SNEGSKA (reference sequence).

The chain uses TRBV10-3 and TRBJ2-7; the match to TRBD1 covers 9 bases. Per the germline V gene, CDR1 is ENHRY and CDR2 is SYGVKD. After removal of 3 bases from V and 4 bases from J, the junction contained 7 bases not matched to a gene. The CDR3 runs 15 residues. The CDR3 region is CAISDRGQGLYEQYF. In nucleotides, the CDR3 is TGTGCCATCAGTGATCGAGGACAGGGGTTGTACGAGCAGTACTTC.

V and J are TRBV20-1 and TRBJ1-2; D not resolved. The CDR3 totals 12 residues. Trimming took off 3 bases at V and 5 bases at J, with 10 bases between the two ends. In germline, CDR1 is DFQATT, CDR2 SNEGSKA (reference sequence). The CDR3 DNA is TGCAGTGCTAGGCGGGAGTTATATGGCTACACCTTC. Residues: CSARRELYGYTF.

The chain uses TRBV24-1 and TRBJ2-3; either TRBD1 or TRBD2 may fit D (5 bases each). V was clipped by 7 bases and J by 3 bases, with 13 bases between them. This CDR3 spans 14 amino acids. Germline values: CDR1 KGHDR, CDR2 SFDVKD. The CDR3 is CATSSRGSTDTQYF. The CDR3 DNA follows: TGTGCCACCAGCTCGAGGGGATCGACAGATACGCAGTATTTT.